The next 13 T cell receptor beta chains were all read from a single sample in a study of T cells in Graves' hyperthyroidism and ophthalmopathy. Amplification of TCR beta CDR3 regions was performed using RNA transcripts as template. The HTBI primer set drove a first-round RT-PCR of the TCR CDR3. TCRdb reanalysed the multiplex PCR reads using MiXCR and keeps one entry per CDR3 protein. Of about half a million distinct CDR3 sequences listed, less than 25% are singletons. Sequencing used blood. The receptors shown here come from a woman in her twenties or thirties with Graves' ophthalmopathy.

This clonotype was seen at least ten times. CDR3 sequence: CASSLNPGAEQPQHF. The CDR3 DNA sequence: TGTGCCAGCAGCCTAAATCCAGGGGCAGAGCAGCCCCAGCATTTT. This chain connects TRBV7-2 to TRBJ1-5, with a weak D call TRBD1 (6 bases). Trimming pared 5 bases from V and 7 bases from J, leaving 18 bases between. The germline V gene encodes CDR1 SGHTA and CDR2 FQGNSA. This CDR3 has 15 residues.

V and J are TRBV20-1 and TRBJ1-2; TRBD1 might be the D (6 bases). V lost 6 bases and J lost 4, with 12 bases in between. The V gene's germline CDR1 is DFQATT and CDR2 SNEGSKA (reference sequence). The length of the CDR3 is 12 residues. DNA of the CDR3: TGCAGTGCCTATGGGGGGCCCTATGGCTACACCTTC. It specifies CSAYGGPYGYTF.

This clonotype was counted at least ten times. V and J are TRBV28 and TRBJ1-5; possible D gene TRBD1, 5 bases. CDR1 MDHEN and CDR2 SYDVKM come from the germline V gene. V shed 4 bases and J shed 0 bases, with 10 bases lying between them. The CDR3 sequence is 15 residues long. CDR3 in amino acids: CASSSDTYSNQPQHF. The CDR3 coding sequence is TGTGCCAGCAGTTCGGACACTTATAGCAATCAGCCCCAGCATTTT.

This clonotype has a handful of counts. The CDR3 bases are TGCAGCGTTGAAGATGAGGGTGAAACAGCTTTCTTT. Its translation: CSVEDEGETAFF. The gene calls are TRBV29-1 and TRBJ1-1, with D uncertain. The germline CDR1 and CDR2 sequences are SQVTM and ANQGSEA. Trimming cost V 0 bases and J 10 bases, with 12 bases left between them. The CDR3 loop spans 12 amino acids.

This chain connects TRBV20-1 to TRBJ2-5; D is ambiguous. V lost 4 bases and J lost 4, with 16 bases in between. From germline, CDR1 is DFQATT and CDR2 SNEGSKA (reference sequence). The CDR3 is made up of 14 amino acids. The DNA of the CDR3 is TGCAGTGCTAAGGTCAACTTAGCTTCAGAGACCCAGTACTTC. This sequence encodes CSAKVNLASETQYF.

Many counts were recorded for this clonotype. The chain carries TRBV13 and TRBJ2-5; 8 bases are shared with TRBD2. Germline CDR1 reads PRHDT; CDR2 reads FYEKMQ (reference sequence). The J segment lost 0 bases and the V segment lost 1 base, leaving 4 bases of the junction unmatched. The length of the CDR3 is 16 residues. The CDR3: CASSLVPSGYQETQYF. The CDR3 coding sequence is TGTGCCAGCAGCTTAGTGCCTAGCGGGTACCAAGAGACCCAGTACTTC. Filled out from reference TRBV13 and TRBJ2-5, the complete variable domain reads AAGVIQSPRHLIKEKRETATLKCYPIPRHDTVYWYQQGPGQDPQFLISFYEKMQSDKGSIPDRFSAQQFSDYHSELNMSSLELGDSALYFCASSLVPSGYQETQYFGPGTRLLVL.

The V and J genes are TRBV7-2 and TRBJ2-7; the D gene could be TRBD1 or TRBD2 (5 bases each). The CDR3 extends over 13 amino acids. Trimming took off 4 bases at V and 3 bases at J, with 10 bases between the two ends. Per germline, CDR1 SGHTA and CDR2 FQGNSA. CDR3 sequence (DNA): TGTGCCAGCAGCTGGGGCGGGTTCTACGAGCAGTACTTC. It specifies CASSWGGFYEQYF.

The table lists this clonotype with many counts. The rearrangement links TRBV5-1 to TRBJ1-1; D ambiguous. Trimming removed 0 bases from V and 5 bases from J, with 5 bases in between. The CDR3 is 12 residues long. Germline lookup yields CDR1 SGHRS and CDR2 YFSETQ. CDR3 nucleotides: TGCGCCAGCAGCTTGGGGTGGACTGAAGCTTTCTTT. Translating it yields CASSLGWTEAFF.

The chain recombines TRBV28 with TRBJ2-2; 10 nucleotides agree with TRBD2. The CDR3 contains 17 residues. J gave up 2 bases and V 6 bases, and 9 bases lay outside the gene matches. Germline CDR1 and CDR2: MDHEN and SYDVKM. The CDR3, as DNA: TGTGCCAGCAGCCTTCCGGGACTAGCGATAAACACCGGGGAGCTGTTTTTT. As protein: CASSLPGLAINTGELFF. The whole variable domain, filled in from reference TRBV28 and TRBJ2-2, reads DVKVTQSSRYLVKRTGEKVFLECVQDMDHENMFWYRQDPGLGLRLIYFSYDVKMKEKGDIPEGYSVSREKKERFSLILESASTNQTSMYLCASSLPGLAINTGELFFGEGSRLTVL.

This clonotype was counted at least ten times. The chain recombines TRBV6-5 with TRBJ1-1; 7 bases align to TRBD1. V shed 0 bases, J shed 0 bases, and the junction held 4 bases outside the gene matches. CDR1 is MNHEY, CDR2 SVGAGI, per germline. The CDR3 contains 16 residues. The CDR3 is CASSYSPGTVNTEAFF. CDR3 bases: TGTGCCAGCAGTTACTCACCCGGGACAGTGAACACTGAAGCTTTCTTT.

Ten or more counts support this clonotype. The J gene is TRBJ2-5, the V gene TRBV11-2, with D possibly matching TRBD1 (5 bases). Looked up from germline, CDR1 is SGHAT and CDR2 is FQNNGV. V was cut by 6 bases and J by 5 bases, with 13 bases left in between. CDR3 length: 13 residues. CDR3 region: CASRKGDGETQYF. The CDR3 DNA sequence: TGTGCCAGCAGGAAAGGGGATGGGGAGACCCAGTACTTC.

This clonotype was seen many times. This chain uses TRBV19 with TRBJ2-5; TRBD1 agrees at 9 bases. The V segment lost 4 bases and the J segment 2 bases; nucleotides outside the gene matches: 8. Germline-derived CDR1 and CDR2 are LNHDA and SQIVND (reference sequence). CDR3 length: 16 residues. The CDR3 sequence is CASSRRTGVGQETQYF. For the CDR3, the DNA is TGTGCCAGTAGTAGAAGGACAGGGGTCGGGCAAGAGACCCAGTACTTC.

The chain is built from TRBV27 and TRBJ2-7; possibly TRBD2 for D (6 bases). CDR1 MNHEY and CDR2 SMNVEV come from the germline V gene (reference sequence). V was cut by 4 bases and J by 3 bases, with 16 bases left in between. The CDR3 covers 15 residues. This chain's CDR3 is CASSSRGRGVYEQYF. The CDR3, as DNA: TGTGCCAGCAGTTCCCGTGGGCGGGGAGTCTACGAGCAGTACTTC.